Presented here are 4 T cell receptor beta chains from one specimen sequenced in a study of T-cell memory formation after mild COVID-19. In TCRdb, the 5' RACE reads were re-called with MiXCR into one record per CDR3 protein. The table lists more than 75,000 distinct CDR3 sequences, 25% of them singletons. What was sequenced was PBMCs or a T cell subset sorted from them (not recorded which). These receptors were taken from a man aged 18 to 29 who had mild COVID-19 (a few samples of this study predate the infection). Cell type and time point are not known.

CDR3 nucleotide sequence: TGTGCCAGCAGCTTCAGCGGGGGGTTAAATGAGCAGTTCTTC. It encodes CASSFSGGLNEQFF. The rearrangement joins TRBV7-6 to TRBJ2-1; 9 bases are shared with TRBD2. Germline V lookup: CDR1 SGHVS, CDR2 FNYEAQ. The CDR3 extends over 14 amino acids. V was clipped by 3 bases and J by 7 bases; unmatched bases: 4. Full variable domain (rest looked up from reference TRBV7-6 and TRBJ2-1): GAGVSQSPRYKVTKRGQDVALRCDPISGHVSLYWYRQALGQGPEFLTYFNYEAQQDKSGLPNDRFSAERPEGSISTLTIQRTEQRDSAMYRCASSFSGGLNEQFFGPGTRLTVL.

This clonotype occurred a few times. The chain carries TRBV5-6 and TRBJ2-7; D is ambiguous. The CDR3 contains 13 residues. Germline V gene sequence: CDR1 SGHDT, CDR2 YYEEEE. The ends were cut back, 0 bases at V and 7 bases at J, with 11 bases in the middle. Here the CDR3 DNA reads TGTGCCAGCAGCTTGGGGTCGATTAGGGAGCAGTACGTC. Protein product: CASSLGSIREQYV.

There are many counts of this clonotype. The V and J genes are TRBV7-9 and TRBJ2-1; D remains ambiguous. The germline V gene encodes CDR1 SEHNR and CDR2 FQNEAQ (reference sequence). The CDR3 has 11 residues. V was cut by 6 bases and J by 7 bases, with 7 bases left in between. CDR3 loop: CASSLSNEQFF. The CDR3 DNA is TGTGCCAGCAGTTTATCAAATGAGCAGTTCTTC.

The CDR3 sequence: CASRVNAELQETQYF. The CDR3 DNA reads TGTGCCAGCAGAGTTAACGCGGAATTACAAGAGACCCAGTACTTC. This rearrangement joins TRBV28 to TRBJ2-5, with D uncertain. Trimming left V 6 bases short and J 2 bases short, with 16 bases between. Germline V gives CDR1 MDHEN, CDR2 SYDVKM. CDR3 size: 15 residues.